This T cell receptor (beta chain) was retrieved from a study of T-cell memory formation after mild COVID-19. Broader study findings: While clones contracting from day 15 to 85 were balanced between CD4 and CD8, later expanders leaned CD4+.

CDR3 length equals 16 residues. Trimming removed 0 bases at V and 8 bases at J, with 17 bases between. Per the germline V gene, CDR1 is LGHNA and CDR2 is YSLEER. This clonotype was seen ten or more times. The antigen is undetermined. From 5'RACE with constant-segment primers came TCR alpha and TCR beta cDNA libraries that carried sample barcodes and UMIs. TCRdb used MiXCR to reprocess the 5' RACE reads, holding one entry per CDR3 protein. The sample yields around 160,000 distinct CDR3 sequences, around a tenth seen once. The clonotype originates from a man aged 18-30 years who had mild COVID-19 (a few samples of this study predate the infection). Cell type and time point are not known. The J gene is TRBJ2-1, the V gene TRBV4-3; D remains unclear. Sequencing was done on a sample of PBMCs or a T cell subset sorted from them (not recorded which). The CDR3 spells CASSQDFKGLGHEQFF. The DNA for the CDR3 is TGCGCCAGCAGCCAAGATTTCAAGGGTCTCGGGCATGAGCAGTTCTTC.